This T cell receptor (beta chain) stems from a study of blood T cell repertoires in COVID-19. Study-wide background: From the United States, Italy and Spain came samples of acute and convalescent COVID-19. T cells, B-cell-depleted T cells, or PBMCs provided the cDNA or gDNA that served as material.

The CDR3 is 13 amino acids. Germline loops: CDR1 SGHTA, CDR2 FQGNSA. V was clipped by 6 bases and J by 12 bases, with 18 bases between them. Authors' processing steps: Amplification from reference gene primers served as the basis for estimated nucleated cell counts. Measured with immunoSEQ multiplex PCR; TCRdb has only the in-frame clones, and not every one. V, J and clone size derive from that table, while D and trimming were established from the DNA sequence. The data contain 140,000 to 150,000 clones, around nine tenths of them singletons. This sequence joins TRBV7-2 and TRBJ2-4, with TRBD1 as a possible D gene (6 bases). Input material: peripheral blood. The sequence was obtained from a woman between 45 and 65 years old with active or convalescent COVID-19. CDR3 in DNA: TGTGCCAGCAGTTCCCCCGGCAGGGGACATCAGTACTTC. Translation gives CASSSPGRGHQYF. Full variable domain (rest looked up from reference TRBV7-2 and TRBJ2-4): GAGVSQSPSNKVTEKGKDVELRCDPISGHTALYWYRQSLGQGLEFLIYFQGNSAPDKSGLPSDRFSAERTGGSVSTLTIQRTQQEDSAVYLCASSSPGRGHQYFGAGTRLSVL.